A selection of T cell receptor beta chains follows, all from one sample in a study of cytomegalovirus exposure and HLA in healthy donors. Clones were sequenced by immunoSEQ multiplex PCR, and TCRdb holds only the in-frame ones, with some missing. This repertoire includes approximately 50,000 clones. The sequencing sample was made of PBMCs. The receptors shown here come from a female donor in good health and CMV-seronegative. Both conserved end residues are part of each CDR3. The D gene is left open where the match is weak.

CDR3aa	CDR3nt	j_gene	len	d_gene	v_gene
CASSVGGGAEANEQFF	TGTGCCAGCAGCGTAGGTGGGGGGGCCGAGGCGAATGAGCAGTTCTTC	TRBJ2-1	16	-	TRBV9
CASNNGASGETQYF	TGCGCCAGCAACAACGGGGCTAGCGGGGAGACCCAGTACTTC	TRBJ2-5	14	TRBD2	TRBV5-1
CASSRRQGRGETQYF	TGTGCCAGCAGTCGACGACAGGGGAGGGGGGAGACCCAGTACTTC	TRBJ2-5	15	-	TRBV6-5
CASSPRQAEETQYF	TGTGCCAGCAGCCCTCGACAGGCGGAAGAGACCCAGTACTTC	TRBJ2-5	14	-	TRBV11-2
CASSSYRGHYGYTF	TGTGCCAGCAGCTCCTATAGGGGCCACTATGGCTACACCTTC	TRBJ1-2	14	-	TRBV6-5
CASSLDGFRGDEQYF	TGCGCCAGCAGCTTGGACGGCTTCAGAGGTGACGAGCAGTACTTC	TRBJ2-7	15	-	TRBV5-1
CASSLAGPGTRNTEAFF	TGTGCCAGTAGTTTGGCAGGGCCAGGTACGAGGAACACTGAAGCTTTCTTT	TRBJ1-1	17	-	TRBV19
CASSQVLGGVSNQPQHF	TGCGCCAGCAGCCAAGTACTAGGGGGAGTGAGCAATCAGCCCCAGCATTTT	TRBJ1-5	17	-	TRBV4-1
CASSLLEGTEAFF	TGTGCCAGCAGCTTACTTGAGGGTACTGAAGCTTTCTTT	TRBJ1-1	13	-	TRBV7-9
CASSQETQRQGNTEAFF	TGCGCCAGCAGCCAAGAAACCCAGCGACAGGGGAACACTGAAGCTTTCTTT	TRBJ1-1	17	TRBD1	TRBV4-1
CSVGTSGRSHEQYF	TGCAGCGTTGGTACTAGCGGGAGATCCCACGAGCAGTACTTC	TRBJ2-7	14	TRBD2	TRBV29-1
CASSSGTGANTEAFF	TGCGCCAGCAGCTCCGGGACAGGGGCGAACACTGAAGCTTTCTTT	TRBJ1-1	15	TRBD1	TRBV5-1
CASSYSGQGGYEQYF	TGTGCCAGCAGTTACTCGGGACAGGGTGGGTACGAGCAGTACTTC	TRBJ2-7	15	TRBD1	TRBV6-6
CSAPSGNTIYF	TGCAGTGCCCCGTCTGGAAACACCATATATTTT	TRBJ1-3	11	-	TRBV20-1
CASSLYRGQTEAFF	TGTGCCAGCAGCTTGTACAGGGGGCAAACTGAAGCTTTCTTT	TRBJ1-1	14	TRBD1	TRBV5-6
CASSPIGGTEKLFF	TGCGCCAGCTCCCCTATCGGAGGGACTGAAAAACTGTTTTTT	TRBJ1-4	14	-	TRBV5-1
CASGSSTGELFF	TGTGCCAGCGGCTCCTCGACCGGGGAGCTGTTTTTT	TRBJ2-2	12	-	TRBV6-5
CASSRNQAPYEQYF	TGTGCCAGCAGTCGGAATCAGGCACCCTACGAGCAGTACTTC	TRBJ2-7	14	-	TRBV2
CASSSSGAVAGELFF	TGTGCCAGCAGTTCAAGTGGGGCAGTGGCCGGGGAGCTGTTTTTT	TRBJ2-2	15	-	TRBV6-5
CASSESLPRPQHF	TGTGCCAGCAGTGAAAGTCTCCCGCGACCCCAGCATTTT	TRBJ1-5	13	-	TRBV6-1
CASSLAGLARGTGELFF	TGCGCCAGCAGCTTGGCTGGACTAGCGAGGGGAACCGGGGAGCTGTTTTTT	TRBJ2-2	17	TRBD2	TRBV5-1
CASSPGGGTDTQYF	TGTGCCAGCTCCCCCGGGGGGGGGACAGATACGCAGTATTTT	TRBJ2-3	14	TRBD2	TRBV18
CSVGFSVTSTDTQYF	TGCAGCGTTGGGTTTAGCGTTACTAGCACAGATACGCAGTATTTT	TRBJ2-3	15	-	TRBV29-1
CASSIRRGKETQYF	TGTGCCAGTAGTATACGCAGGGGGAAAGAGACCCAGTACTTC	TRBJ2-5	14	TRBD1	TRBV19
CASSPWTGGVVNSPLHF	TGCGCCAGCAGCCCCTGGACAGGGGGCGTCGTTAATTCACCCCTCCACTTT	TRBJ1-6	17	TRBD1	TRBV4-1
CASSFGLVLEQYF	TGTGCCAGCTCCTTCGGACTAGTCCTCGAGCAGTACTTC	TRBJ2-7	13	TRBD2	TRBV2